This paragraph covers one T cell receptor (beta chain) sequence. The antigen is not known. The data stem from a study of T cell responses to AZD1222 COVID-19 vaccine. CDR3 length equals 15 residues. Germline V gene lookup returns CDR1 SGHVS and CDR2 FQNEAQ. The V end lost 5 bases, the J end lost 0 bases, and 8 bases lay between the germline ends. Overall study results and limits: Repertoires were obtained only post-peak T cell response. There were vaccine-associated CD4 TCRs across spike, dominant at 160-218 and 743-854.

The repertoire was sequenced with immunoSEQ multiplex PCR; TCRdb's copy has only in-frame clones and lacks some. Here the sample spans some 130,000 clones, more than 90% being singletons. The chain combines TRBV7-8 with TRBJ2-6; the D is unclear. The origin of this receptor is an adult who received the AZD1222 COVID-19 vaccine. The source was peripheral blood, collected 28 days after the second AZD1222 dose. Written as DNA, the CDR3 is TGTGCCAGCAGCCTCAGTAGCTCTGGGGCCAACGTCCTGACTTTC. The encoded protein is CASSLSSSGANVLTF.